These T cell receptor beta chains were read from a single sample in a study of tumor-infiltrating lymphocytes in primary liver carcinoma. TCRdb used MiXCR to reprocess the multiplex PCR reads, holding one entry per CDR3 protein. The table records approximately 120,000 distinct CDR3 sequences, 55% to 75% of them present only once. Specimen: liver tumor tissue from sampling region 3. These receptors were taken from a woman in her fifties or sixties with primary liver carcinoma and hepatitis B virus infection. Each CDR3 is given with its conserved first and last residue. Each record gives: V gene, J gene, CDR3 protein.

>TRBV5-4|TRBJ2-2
CASSFGLAVTTGELFF
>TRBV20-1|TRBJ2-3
CSAREPGQELRRFTDAQYF
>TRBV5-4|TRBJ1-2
CASSLAPRGTGYGYTF
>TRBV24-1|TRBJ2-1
CATSGVIGGGDNYNEQFF
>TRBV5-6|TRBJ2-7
CASSLIGVSYDQYF
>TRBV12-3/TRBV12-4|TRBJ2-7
CASSSRGVREQNF
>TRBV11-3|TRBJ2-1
CVGSAGGYSEQFF
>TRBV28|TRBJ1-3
CASKGFQGGSGNTIYF
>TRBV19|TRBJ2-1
CANSRGSPSYKEQFF
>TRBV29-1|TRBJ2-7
CRVTPGSYEQYF
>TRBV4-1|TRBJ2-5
CASSQSPEEETQYF
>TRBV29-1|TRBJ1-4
CSVAPTGNEELFF
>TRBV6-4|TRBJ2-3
CASSEVRGADTQYF
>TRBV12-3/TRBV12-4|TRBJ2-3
CASSSFESTDTQYF
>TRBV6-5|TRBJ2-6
CASSLTGTGMVANVQTF
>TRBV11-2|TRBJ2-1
CASSLERDMLF
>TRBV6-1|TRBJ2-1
CASSGLAEANEQFF
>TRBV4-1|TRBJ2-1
CASSSGLSTYNEQFF
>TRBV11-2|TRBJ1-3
CASSSHPDRGAYSGNTIYF
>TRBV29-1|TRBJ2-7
CSVAGGSWGTDEQYF
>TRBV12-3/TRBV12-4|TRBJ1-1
CASSLEQANTEAFF
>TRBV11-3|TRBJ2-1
CGSSLGQGGRADYKEQFF
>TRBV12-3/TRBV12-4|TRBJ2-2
CASNYTGPNTGELFF
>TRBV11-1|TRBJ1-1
CAGSLWRGNTEAFF
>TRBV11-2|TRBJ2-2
CASSRGGNTGELFF
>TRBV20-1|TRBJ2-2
CSARDGRGLADTGELFF
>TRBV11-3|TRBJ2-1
CASSTTSGGRYNEQSF
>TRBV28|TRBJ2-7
CASSSLGQGAREQYF
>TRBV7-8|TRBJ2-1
CASRSGVVAGYNEQFF
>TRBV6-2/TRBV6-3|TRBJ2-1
CASRSTSGRTYNEQFF
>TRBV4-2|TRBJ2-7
CANSQRTSGLSYEQHF
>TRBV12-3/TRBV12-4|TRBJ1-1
CASSSLGSGNTEAFF
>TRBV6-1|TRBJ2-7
CASSDQWKSEQYF